These 26 T cell receptor beta chains were sequenced from one sample in a study of regulatory T cells in long-lasting Graves disease. Time point given: newly diagnosed GD, antithyroid drugs for less than 3 months. From RNA extracted from PBMCs, the TCR library was made. Arm-PCR with iRepertoire HTBI primers amplified the CDR3 regions for these TCR beta libraries. MiXCR, run by TCRdb on the multiplex PCR reads, gives a single entry per CDR3 protein. The table includes about 320,000 distinct CDR3 sequences, 18% detected once. Sequences were derived from peripheral blood mononuclear cells (PBMCs), sampled at new diagnosis, from a patient treated with antithyroid drugs. These receptors all come from a female donor with Graves disease.

Note on this clonotype: A much larger clone is a single base away; this may be a read error. The chain uses TRBV6-2 or TRBV6-3 and TRBJ2-1; tentatively, D is TRBD1 or TRBD2 (5 bases each). This CDR3 is 14 amino acids long. The germline gives CDR1 MNHEY, CDR2 SVGEGT. In nucleotides, the CDR3 is TGTGCCAGCGGTTACTCGGAACTAGGGGTTGAGCAGTTCTTC. It yields the protein CASGYSELGVEQFF.

This clonotype was observed at least ten times. V and J are TRBV20-1 and TRBJ1-2, with D maybe TRBD1 (6 bases). V lost 4 bases to trimming and J lost 5 bases, with 23 bases between them. The CDR3 runs to 16 residues. CDR1 and CDR2 from the germline V gene are DFQATT and SNEGSKA (reference sequence). The CDR3 is CSAKSTPGQTLYGYTF. The CDR3 bases are TGCAGTGCTAAGAGTACCCCCGGACAGACCTTATATGGCTACACCTTC.

This clonotype appeared many times. The chain uses TRBV27 and TRBJ2-5; unclear D gene. Trimming stripped 2 bases from V and 4 bases from J, with 8 bases between. Germline loops: CDR1 MNHEY, CDR2 SMNVEV (reference sequence). There are 13 residues in the CDR3. The CDR3 DNA follows: TGTGCCAGCAGTTTAGTAATGCGAGAGACCCAGTACTTC. Translation: CASSLVMRETQYF.

This clonotype was seen at least ten times. This chain links TRBV9 with TRBJ2-7; the D is unclear. Trimming took 4 bases from V and 2 from J, leaving 16 bases between them. The CDR3 consists of 15 residues. The germline CDR1 and CDR2 sequences are SGDLS and YYNGEE. This chain's CDR3 is CASSLSPDGTYEQYF. The CDR3 DNA sequence: TGTGCCAGCAGCCTTAGTCCGGACGGAACCTACGAGCAGTACTTC.

The table lists this clonotype with many counts. The chain joins TRBV19 to TRBJ2-1, with 10 bases matching TRBD2. The CDR3 has 19 amino acids. Germline loops: CDR1 LNHDA, CDR2 SQIVND (reference sequence). V shed 5 bases and J 7 bases; nucleotides not matched to a gene: 20. This CDR3 reads CASSQGAPSLAGVRNEQFF. CDR3 nucleotides: TGTGCCAGTAGTCAAGGGGCCCCTTCCCTAGCGGGAGTCAGGAATGAGCAGTTCTTC.

This clonotype was seen at least ten times. This sequence joins TRBV13 and TRBJ2-2; D perhaps matches TRBD2 (5 bases). The V gene's germline CDR1 is PRHDT and CDR2 FYEKMQ (reference sequence). Trimming took off 5 bases at V and 4 bases at J, with 17 bases between the two ends. The CDR3 runs to 16 residues. The CDR3, as DNA: TGTGCCAGCAGCCCAGATGGAGGAAGCCGCACCGGGGAGCTGTTTTTT. This encodes CASSPDGGSRTGELFF.

Only a few counts were recorded for this clonotype. CDR3 sequence: CASSSRTGTGKFQYF. The CDR3 DNA reads TGTGCCAGCAGCTCCCGCACCGGGACAGGGAAATTTCAGTACTTC. This chain links TRBV4-2 with TRBJ2-7; 9 nucleotides agree with TRBD1. Germline V gene data show CDR1 as LGHNA and CDR2 as YNFKEQ. Losses at the gene ends were 5 bases for V and 10 bases for J; bases not matched to a gene: 15. This CDR3 region has 15 residues.

This clonotype was observed at least ten times. The rearrangement joins TRBV2 to TRBJ1-1, with 9 bases fitting TRBD1. This CDR3 is 14 amino acids long. V trimming: 4 bases; J trimming: 11 bases; junction bases outside the gene matches: 11. Germline V gives CDR1 SNHLY, CDR2 FYNNEI. The CDR3, as DNA: TGTGCCAGCAGTGTCCCGGGACAGGGAGAGAAGGCTTTCTTT. This gives the protein CASSVPGQGEKAFF.

V and J are TRBV27 and TRBJ1-1; D not resolved. The CDR3 covers 13 residues. Germline V lookup: CDR1 MNHEY, CDR2 SMNVEV (reference sequence). Trimming took off 5 bases at V and 4 bases at J, with 11 bases between the two ends. CDR3 in DNA: TGTGCCAGCAGTGAAGGGTTACTCACTGAAGCTTTCTTT. This encodes CASSEGLLTEAFF.

This clonotype was seen just once. V usage is TRBV2 and J usage is TRBJ2-2; 7 bases are a match to TRBD2. The CDR3 is made up of 13 amino acids. CDR1 and CDR2 (germline): SNHLY, FYNNEI. V trimming: 6 bases; J trimming: 6 bases; junction bases outside the gene matches: 4. CDR3 bases: TGTGCCAGCAGACGACTAGCTGCCGGGGAGCTGTTTTTT. Translating it yields CASRRLAAGELFF.

This clonotype was counted many times. This chain joins TRBV19 and TRBJ1-6; a weak D match, TRBD1 (5 bases). The germline V gene encodes CDR1 LNHDA and CDR2 SQIVND (reference sequence). The CDR3 length is 18 residues. V was cut by 7 bases and J by 0 bases, with 19 bases left in between. The CDR3 here is CASTPGAAGSSYNSPLHF. DNA for the CDR3: TGTGCCAGTACCCCGGGTGCGGCAGGGAGCTCCTATAATTCACCCCTCCACTTT. Drawing the rest from reference TRBV19 and TRBJ1-6, the complete variable domain is DGGITQSPKYLFRKEGQNVTLSCEQNLNHDAMYWYRQDPGQGLRLIYYSQIVNDFQKGDIAEGYSVSREKKESFPLTVTSAQKNPTAFYLCASTPGAAGSSYNSPLHFGNGTRLTVT.

This clonotype was counted ten times or more. A much larger clone lies a single base off, so this may be a read error. This chain links TRBV28 with TRBJ2-3; weak D call: TRBD2 (6 bases). CDR3 length: 13 residues. Germline CDR1 and CDR2: MDHEN and SYDVKM. Trimming stripped 11 bases from V and 0 bases from J, with 12 bases between. CDR3 bases: TGTGCCGCCTTGGAGGGAAGCACAGATACGCAGTATTTT. The encoded protein is CAALEGSTDTQYF.

The chain employs TRBV13 and TRBJ2-7; TRBD1 matches at 9 bases. Germline CDR1 PRHDT, CDR2 FYEKMQ (reference sequence). Trimming at V came to 5 bases and at J to 6 bases, leaving 2 bases not matched to a gene. CDR3 size: 12 residues. In DNA, the CDR3 is TGTGCCAGCAGCCGGGACAGGGTCGAGCAGTACTTC. Amino acid sequence: CASSRDRVEQYF.

This clonotype was counted ten times or more. This sequence joins TRBV6-2 or TRBV6-3 and TRBJ1-2, with D perhaps matching TRBD1 (5 bases). Germline CDR1 MNHEY, CDR2 SVGEGT. The ends were cut back, 5 bases at V and 1 base at J, with 8 bases in the middle. There are 13 residues in the CDR3. This chain's CDR3 is CASSKRGNYGYTF. CDR3 DNA sequence: TGTGCCAGCAGTAAGAGGGGTAACTATGGCTACACCTTC.

The chain joins TRBV7-2 to TRBJ2-3; 11 nucleotides align to TRBD2. Unmatched junction bases numbered 3, after V lost 2 bases and J lost 2 bases. The CDR3 sequence is 16 residues long. Germline CDR1 SGHTA, CDR2 FQGNSA. The CDR3 DNA follows: TGTGCCAGCAGCTTACCGACTAGCGGGAACACAGATACGCAGTATTTT. Protein product: CASSLPTSGNTDTQYF.

In its sample, this clonotype ranks as medium-sized. The chain's CDR3 is CASSLAGAPTTAEAFF. The CDR3, as DNA: TGCGCCAGCAGCTTGGCCGGGGCGCCAACTACCGCTGAAGCTTTCTTT. The chain combines TRBV5-1 with TRBJ1-1, with D tentatively TRBD1 (5 bases). Looked up from germline, CDR1 is SGHRS and CDR2 is YFSETQ. Trimming cost V 0 bases and J 6 bases, with 18 bases left between them. The CDR3 is 16 amino acids.

V usage is TRBV27 and J usage is TRBJ1-2; D possibly corresponds to TRBD1 (5 bases). CDR1 and CDR2 from the germline V gene are MNHEY and SMNVEV (reference sequence). There are 15 residues in the CDR3. V lost 0 bases, J lost 2 bases, and 10 bases lay in between. In DNA form, the CDR3 reads TGTGCCAGCAGTTTATCGCGGGGGGGGAACTATGGCTACACCTTC. Translation: CASSLSRGGNYGYTF.

This clonotype appeared many times. The chain is built from TRBV7-9 and TRBJ1-1, with D unresolved. Germline V lookup: CDR1 SEHNR, CDR2 FQNEAQ (reference sequence). This CDR3 is 15 amino acids long. The ends were cut back, 1 base at V and 6 bases at J, with 15 bases in the middle. The CDR3 bases are TGTGCCAGCAGCTTAGGGGCCGGACCTTGGGCTGAAGCTTTCTTT. It translates to CASSLGAGPWAEAFF.

This clonotype was counted many times. The chain links TRBV5-1 to TRBJ1-4; TRBD1 might be the D (5 bases). Germline CDR1 is SGHRS and CDR2 is YFSETQ. The V gene lost 0 bases and the J gene lost 1 base, with 10 bases spanning the gap. This CDR3 spans 16 amino acids. The CDR3 region has the DNA TGCGCCAGCAGCTTGGGATCGGGGGTAACTAATGAAAAACTGTTTTTT. This encodes CASSLGSGVTNEKLFF.

This chain joins TRBV6-5 and TRBJ1-1; D not certain. The V gene lost 1 base and the J gene lost 1 base, with 10 bases spanning the gap. Germline lookup yields CDR1 MNHEY and CDR2 SVGAGI. The CDR3 covers 15 residues. The CDR3 sequence: CASSYFSRSNTEAFF. The DNA of the CDR3 is TGTGCCAGCAGTTACTTTAGCCGATCGAACACTGAAGCTTTCTTT.

This chain uses TRBV7-6 with TRBJ2-3; D is ambiguous. CDR3 length: 17 residues. In germline, CDR1 is SGHVS, CDR2 FNYEAQ. Trimming shortened V by 5 bases and J by 1 base, and 19 bases separated the two germline ends. The CDR3 bases are TGTGCCAGCAGCGCCCCCAAGTCCCGGTCTGGCACAGATACGCAGTATTTT. This sequence encodes CASSAPKSRSGTDTQYF.

This clonotype was seen repeatedly, ten times or more. This rearrangement joins TRBV18 to TRBJ2-2; tentatively, D is TRBD1 (5 bases). CDR3 length equals 16 residues. Germline CDR1 is KGHSH and CDR2 is LQKENI. The germline V and J ends were trimmed by 1 base and 4 bases, with 13 bases remaining between them. CDR3 bases: TGTGCCAGCTCACCACTAATCGACAGAAGCACCGGGGAGCTGTTTTTT. Translation: CASSPLIDRSTGELFF.

Comments on this clonotype: A much more abundant neighbour one base away suggests this may be a read error. J is TRBJ2-7 and V is TRBV18; 8 bases map to TRBD2. The CDR3 is 17 residues long. V trimming: 5 bases; J trimming: 5 bases; junction bases outside the gene matches: 17. Germline assignment: CDR1 KGHSH and CDR2 LQKENI. This CDR3 reads CASSRSLAAGDPNEQYF. The CDR3 DNA follows: TGTGCCAGCTCAAGATCACTAGCGGCGGGGGATCCTAACGAGCAGTACTTC.

This rearrangement joins TRBV6-5 to TRBJ1-4; D not certain. This CDR3 spans 13 amino acids. The germline gives CDR1 MNHEY, CDR2 SVGAGI. Trimming shortened V by 4 bases and J by 7 bases, and 10 bases separated the two germline ends. The CDR3 here is CASSSRPSEKLFF. In DNA, the CDR3 is TGTGCCAGCAGTTCTCGGCCAAGTGAAAAACTGTTTTTT.

Details on this clonotype: It may be a read error: a sequence one base away is much more abundant. V gene TRBV10-2 combines with J gene TRBJ2-1, with D uncertain. Per the germline V gene, CDR1 is WSHSY and CDR2 is SAAADI. This CDR3 is built from 15 residues. The CDR3 sequence is CASSPWASSYNGQFF. The DNA for the CDR3 is TGCGCCAGCAGCCCCTGGGCGAGCTCCTACAATGGGCAGTTCTTC.

This clonotype appeared many times. V gene TRBV7-9 combines with J gene TRBJ2-1; TRBD1 might be the D (6 bases). V was clipped by 11 bases and J by 10 bases, with 24 bases between them. The CDR3 length is 14 residues. CDR1 is SEHNR, CDR2 FQNEAQ, per germline (reference sequence). CDR3 sequence: CAGDRARGRDEQFF. The CDR3 DNA follows: TGTGCCGGTGACAGAGCCAGGGGTAGGGACGAGCAGTTCTTC.